Below, one T cell receptor beta chain is given with its context. What it recognizes is unknown. Germline CDR1 SQVTM, CDR2 ANQGSEA. Trimming took off 4 bases at V and 3 bases at J, with 10 bases between the two ends. This CDR3 contains 13 residues. The data were obtained in a study of shared clonotypes between healthy human individuals. Study-wide points: Estimated richness values were generally larger in naive subsets than in memory subsets. Relative to clonotypes present in all four donors, those not shared had lower generation probabilities. In several donors, around 5% of naive CD4 clonotypes appeared in common.

The data were produced by immunoSEQ multiplex PCR, yet TCRdb's version contains in-frame clones alone and is incomplete. In the table there are some 1 million clones, more than 65% of which are singletons. Sample: memory CD4+ T cells sorted from blood. Regarding subset: CD45RA-negative fraction. The chain employs TRBV29-1 and TRBJ1-3; D remains unclear. The clonotype originates from a young man in good health. The CDR3 nucleotides read TGCAGCGTTGTCCGCGGGCATGGAAACACCATATATTTT. Protein product: CSVVRGHGNTIYF. Full variable domain (rest looked up from reference TRBV29-1 and TRBJ1-3): SAVISQKPSRDICQRGTSLTIQCQVDSQVTMMFWYRQQPGQSLTLIATANQGSEATYESGFVIDKFPISRPNLTFSTLTVSNMSPEDSSIYLCSVVRGHGNTIYFGEGSWLTVV.